These 20 T cell receptor beta chains were sequenced from one sample in a study of regulatory T cells in long-lasting Graves disease. Documented time point: persistent/refractory GD, antithyroid drugs over 5 years with positive TRAb. TCR sequences were obtained from RNA taken from PBMCs. Construction of TCR beta libraries relied on iRepertoire HTBI primers and on Arm-PCR targeting CDR3 regions. TCRdb re-called the multiplex PCR reads with MiXCR, one entry per CDR3 protein. The sample consists of 250,000 to 300,000 distinct CDR3 sequences, 22% of them appearing once. Sequencing used peripheral blood mononuclear cells (PBMCs), obtained when the disease was refractory, from a patient treated with antithyroid drugs. The origin of the receptors is a female donor with Graves disease.

Points on this clonotype: The junction differs from germline at one of its ends, possibly a read error. V gene TRBV6-2 or TRBV6-3 combines with J gene TRBJ2-5; the D gene is possibly TRBD1 (6 bases). This CDR3 is built from 17 residues. The germline V gene has CDR1 MNHEY and CDR2 SVGEGT. The CDR3 sequence is CASTLRSRQGWQGTQYF. The CDR3 coding sequence is TGTGCCAGCACTCTTCGATCCCGGCAGGGGTGGCAAGGGACCCAGTACTTC.

The gene calls are TRBV6-1 and TRBJ1-3; 7 bases are shared with TRBD1. V dropped 6 bases and J dropped 0; count of bases not matched to a gene: 17. Germline-derived CDR1 and CDR2 are MNHNS and SASEGT. CDR3 length: 19 residues. CDR3 protein: CASSSLLRRGQLSGNTIYF. The CDR3 DNA sequence: TGTGCCAGCAGCTCACTTCTTAGACGGGGACAGCTCTCTGGAAACACCATATATTTT.

Remarks on this clonotype: This may be a read error, as it is one base from a much larger clone. The chain links TRBV11-1 to TRBJ2-5; TRBD1 matches at 7 bases. The ends lost 6 bases at V and 5 bases at J; junction bases unmatched: 12. Looked up from germline, CDR1 is SGHAT and CDR2 is FQDESV (reference sequence). The CDR3 has 15 amino acids. CDR3 DNA sequence: TGTGCCAGCAGTCTGGACAGGTGGGGGAAGGAGACCCAGTACTTC. It yields the protein CASSLDRWGKETQYF.

As to this clonotype: This CDR3 is missing its conserved last phenylalanine or tryptophan, likely due to a read error. The chain employs TRBV18 and TRBJ1-5, with D uncertain. Trimming removed 3 bases at V and 8 bases at J, with 17 bases between. Germline-derived CDR1 and CDR2 are KGHSH and LQKENI. CDR3 length: 15 amino acids. The CDR3: CASSPRTNPEEPQHS. CDR3 in DNA: TGTGCCAGCTCACCCCGGACCAACCCCGAAGAGCCCCAGCATTCT.

This chain links TRBV29-1 with TRBJ2-1, with 11 bases identical to TRBD2. Germline CDR1 reads SQVTM; CDR2 reads ANQGSEA. The CDR3 length is 14 residues. The CDR3 reads CSGTSGSSYNEQFF. The CDR3 nucleotides read TGCAGTGGGACTAGCGGAAGCTCCTACAATGAGCAGTTCTTC.

The rearrangement joins TRBV29-1 to TRBJ2-7; TRBD2 agrees at 8 bases. The CDR3 spans 15 residues. Germline trimming cut 7 bases from V and 2 bases from J; bases unmatched to any gene: 13. The V gene's germline CDR1 is SQVTM and CDR2 ANQGSEA. In DNA, the CDR3 is TGCAGCGCGGGGGGGGCTATCGACCGGGCCTACGAGCAGTACTTC. Its translation: CSAGGAIDRAYEQYF.

V gene TRBV3-1 combines with J gene TRBJ1-1; 8 nucleotides align to TRBD1. The V gene end was trimmed by 4 bases and the J gene end by 4 bases; junction bases not matched to a gene: 8. Germline values: CDR1 LGHDT, CDR2 YNNKEL (reference sequence). The length of the CDR3 is 15 residues. CDR3 amino acids: CASSLQTGQGTEAFF. Written as DNA, the CDR3 is TGTGCCAGCAGCCTCCAAACCGGACAGGGCACTGAAGCTTTCTTT.

In the case of this clonotype: Since a much larger clone is just one base distant, this may be a read error. The V call is TRBV7-3, the J call TRBJ2-5; TRBD1 agrees at 7 bases. CDR1 and CDR2 from the germline V gene are SGHTA and FQGTGA. The CDR3 loop spans 14 amino acids. DNA for the CDR3: TGTGCCAACAGCCAACAGGGGACCGAAGAGACCCAGTACTTC. Encoded protein: CANSQQGTEETQYF.

The chain recombines TRBV7-2 with TRBJ2-5; 14 bases match TRBD2. Germline CDR1 and CDR2: SGHTA and FQGNSA. The CDR3 spans 18 residues. After removal of 2 bases from V and 4 bases from J, the junction contained 9 bases not matched to a gene. The CDR3 protein is CASSLRGTSGSGGETQYF. The CDR3 nucleotides are TGTGCCAGCAGCTTAAGGGGGACTAGCGGGAGCGGGGGAGAGACCCAGTACTTC.

The chain recombines TRBV6-6 with TRBJ2-7; D possibly matches TRBD1 or TRBD2 (5 bases each). Deletions cut 0 bases from V and 5 bases from J, with 8 bases between. From germline, CDR1 is MNHNY and CDR2 SVGAGI (reference sequence). This CDR3 comprises 13 residues. As DNA, the CDR3 is TGTGCCAGCAGTTACTCGGGGACGAACGAGCAGTACTTC. Translated: CASSYSGTNEQYF.

The gene calls are TRBV29-1 and TRBJ2-5, with D possibly being TRBD1 (6 bases). Trimming shortened V by 8 bases and J by 0 bases, and 10 bases separated the two germline ends. The CDR3 has 12 amino acids. CDR1 and CDR2 from the germline V gene are SQVTM and ANQGSEA. CDR3 sequence: CSSYRDQETQYF. The CDR3, as DNA: TGCAGCTCATACAGGGACCAAGAGACCCAGTACTTC.

This chain connects TRBV4-3 to TRBJ1-2; D is ambiguous. The CDR3 contains 13 residues. Per the germline V gene, CDR1 is LGHNA and CDR2 is YSLEER. V was pared by 1 base and J by 3 bases, with 6 bases between. The DNA for the CDR3 is TGCGCCAGCAGCCAAGGCCGGGACTATGGCTACACCTTC. Protein product: CASSQGRDYGYTF.

This chain uses TRBV7-9 with TRBJ1-2, with D tentatively TRBD1 (6 bases). The V end was cut by 2 bases, the J end by 2 bases, with 18 bases between. The CDR3 is 17 amino acids. The germline V gene has CDR1 SEHNR and CDR2 FQNEAQ (reference sequence). The CDR3 loop reads CASSLTDSSPLNYGYTF. The CDR3 DNA reads TGTGCCAGCAGCTTAACGGACAGCTCCCCGTTGAACTATGGCTACACCTTC.

The chain links TRBV30 to TRBJ2-5, with 13 bases lining up with TRBD2. Per the germline V gene, CDR1 is GTSNPN and CDR2 is SVGIG (reference sequence). The CDR3 runs 18 residues. V lost 1 base to trimming and J lost 2 bases; unmatched junction nucleotides: 10. CDR3 amino acids: CAWSATTSGRILQETQYF. CDR3 DNA sequence: TGTGCCTGGAGTGCCACGACTAGCGGGAGGATCCTACAAGAGACCCAGTACTTC.

This clonotype came up a few times. The rearrangement uses TRBV2 and TRBJ1-1; D is possibly TRBD1 (6 bases). Germline CDR1 and CDR2: SNHLY and FYNNEI. V gave up 10 bases and J gave up 1 base, with 13 bases separating them. This CDR3 contains 13 residues. The CDR3 spells CATTWGPNTEAFF. Here the CDR3 DNA reads TGTGCCACTACATGGGGGCCGAACACTGAAGCTTTCTTT.

The V gene is TRBV7-2, the J gene TRBJ1-2, with TRBD1 matching 8 bases. Germline V gene lookup returns CDR1 SGHTA and CDR2 FQGNSA. V dropped 5 bases and J dropped 4; count of bases not matched to a gene: 6. This CDR3 comprises 14 residues. CDR3: CASSQTGAGYGYTF. CDR3 nucleotide sequence: TGTGCCAGCAGCCAGACAGGGGCGGGCTATGGCTACACCTTC.

This clonotype was counted at least ten times. The gene calls are TRBV6-2 or TRBV6-3 and TRBJ2-5; D tentatively fits TRBD1 or TRBD2 (5 bases each). Trimming took 5 bases from V and 1 from J, leaving 14 bases between them. The CDR3 loop spans 15 amino acids. Germline-derived CDR1 and CDR2 are MNHEY and SVGEGT. DNA of the CDR3: TGTGCCAGCAGTGGGGACGGCCCCTTCCAAGAGACCCAGTACTTC. Translating it yields CASSGDGPFQETQYF.

In its sample, this clonotype was seen many times. The V and J genes are TRBV6-1 and TRBJ2-7, with 11 bases matching TRBD2. The germline V gene has CDR1 MNHNS and CDR2 SASEGT. The CDR3 totals 14 residues. With 5 bases clipped from V and 4 bases from J, the junction kept 4 bases outside the gene matches. CDR3 bases: TGTGCCAGCAGTACCGGGACTAGCGGTTACGAGCAGTACTTC. Its translation is CASSTGTSGYEQYF.

In nucleotides, the CDR3 is TGTGCCAGCAGCTCCACAGGGTACGCCTACGAGCAGTACTTC. Translation gives CASSSTGYAYEQYF. The V and J genes are TRBV6-8 and TRBJ2-7, with a weak D call TRBD1 (6 bases). From germline, CDR1 is MNHGY and CDR2 SAAAGT. V lost 6 bases and J lost 2, with 14 bases in between. This CDR3 has 14 residues.

In this sample, this clonotype turned up many times. V usage is TRBV3-1 and J usage is TRBJ1-4; D gene unclear. Germline V gives CDR1 LGHDT, CDR2 YNNKEL (reference sequence). Trimming pared 0 bases from V and 5 bases from J, leaving 7 bases between. This CDR3 is built from 14 residues. The CDR3 nucleotides read TGTGCCAGCAGCCAAGATCTGGGGAATGAAAAACTGTTTTTT. This translates into CASSQDLGNEKLFF.